The present T cell receptor (beta chain) was sequenced within a study of cytotoxic CD8 clonotypes in ibrutinib-treated CLL. For the study at large: When averaged across all of the samples, the counts came to some 250,000 productive templates and tens of thousands of productive rearrangements. General study points: Clonality increased with ibrutinib response but returned toward baseline at progression. Contraction or stability on treatment was seen for public clonotypes, which were uncommon.

The CDR3 consists of 15 residues. V was clipped by 6 bases and J by 0 bases, with 14 bases between them. CDR1 MNHEY and CDR2 SVGAGI come from the germline V gene. TCR beta libraries used about 2 micrograms of DNA from cryopreserved PBMCs. Assay: immunoSEQ multiplex PCR; the TCRdb copy retains only in-frame clones and omits some. The data contain 150,000 to 200,000 clones, approximately 77% of them singletons. This clone occurred once. No antigen is known for it. Specimen: PBMCs, collected after 12 months of ibrutinib treatment. This chain joins TRBV6-5 and TRBJ1-1; D is uncertain. This TCR came from a human donor with chronic lymphocytic leukemia. The CDR3 sequence is CASRSTITVNTEAFF. CDR3 DNA: TGTGCCAGCAGGTCCACTATAACAGTGAACACTGAAGCTTTCTTT.